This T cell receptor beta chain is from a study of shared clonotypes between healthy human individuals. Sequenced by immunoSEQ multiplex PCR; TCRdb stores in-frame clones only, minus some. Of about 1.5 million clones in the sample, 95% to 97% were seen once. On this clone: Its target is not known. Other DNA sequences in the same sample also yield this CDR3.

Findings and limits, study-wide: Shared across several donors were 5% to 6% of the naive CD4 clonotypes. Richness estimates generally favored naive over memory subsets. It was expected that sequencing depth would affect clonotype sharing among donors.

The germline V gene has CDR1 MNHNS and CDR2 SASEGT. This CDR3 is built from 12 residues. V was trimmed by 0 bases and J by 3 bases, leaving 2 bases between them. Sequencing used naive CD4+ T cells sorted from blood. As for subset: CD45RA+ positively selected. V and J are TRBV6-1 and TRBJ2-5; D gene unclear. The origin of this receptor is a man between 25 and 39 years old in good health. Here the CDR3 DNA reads TGTGCCAGCAGTGAAGCCGAAGAGACCCAGTACTTC. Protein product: CASSEAEETQYF.